One and the same sample provided the 27 T cell receptor beta chains below, sequenced in a study of cytotoxic CD8 clonotypes in ibrutinib-treated CLL. Libraries were prepared by immunoSEQ multiplex PCR; TCRdb keeps only in-frame clonotypes and omits some of them. Seen here are some 15,000 clones, roughly 67% observed once, and the top ten hold 35% to 50%. Sequencing was performed on PBMCs, taken before ibrutinib treatment. These receptors all come from a human donor with chronic lymphocytic leukemia.

V usage is TRBV11-3 and J usage is TRBJ2-3; D tentatively reads TRBD1 or TRBD2 (5 bases each). Trimming removed 5 bases at V and 4 bases at J, with 13 bases between. The CDR3 has 14 residues. Germline V gives CDR1 SGHNT, CDR2 YENEEA. CDR3 DNA sequence: TGTGCCAGCAGCCCCAGAGGGGAATCAGATACGCAGTATTTT. Encoded protein: CASSPRGESDTQYF.

This clone has only a few counts. The rearrangement joins TRBV7-9 to TRBJ1-2; D is undetermined. Germline CDR1 is SEHNR and CDR2 is FQNEAQ (reference sequence). This CDR3 has 12 residues. Trimming took off 2 bases at V and 5 bases at J, with 6 bases between the two ends. CDR3 protein: CASSLKTYGYTF. For the CDR3, the DNA is TGTGCCAGCAGCTTAAAAACTTATGGCTACACCTTC.

This clone was seen only a few times. This rearrangement joins TRBV11-2 to TRBJ2-1, with TRBD2 identical over 8 bases. Germline lookup yields CDR1 SGHAT and CDR2 FQNNGV. The length of the CDR3 is 17 residues. The ends lost 3 bases at V and 3 bases at J; junction bases unmatched: 10. This CDR3 is CASSFAGGPSNYNEQFF. DNA for the CDR3: TGTGCCAGCAGCTTCGCGGGGGGCCCTTCCAACTACAATGAGCAGTTCTTC.

In nucleotides, the CDR3 is TGTGCCAGCAGTCCCCAGGGTTGGGAGACCCAGTACTTC. Translation: CASSPQGWETQYF. The rearrangement joins TRBV27 to TRBJ2-5, with a tentative D call TRBD1 (5 bases). V dropped 5 bases and J dropped 5 bases, with 12 bases sitting between them. The CDR3 is 13 residues long. The germline V gene has CDR1 MNHEY and CDR2 SMNVEV (reference sequence).

J is TRBJ2-1 and V is TRBV7-9; no definite D call. Trimming cost V 1 base and J 8 bases, with 6 bases left between them. This CDR3 is built from 12 residues. Per the germline V gene, CDR1 is SEHNR and CDR2 is FQNEAQ (reference sequence). This chain's CDR3 is CASSLEWDEQFF. The CDR3 DNA is TGTGCCAGCAGCTTAGAATGGGATGAGCAGTTCTTC. Full variable domain (outside the CDR3, taken from reference TRBV7-9 and TRBJ2-1): DTGVSQNPRHKITKRGQNVTFRCDPISEHNRLYWYRQTLGQGPEFLTYFQNEAQLEKSRLLSDRFSAERPKGSFSTLEIQRTEQGDSAMYLCASSLEWDEQFFGPGTRLTVL.

This clone came up once. The rearrangement links TRBV7-9 to TRBJ2-4; TRBD2 might be the D (6 bases). CDR3 length: 15 amino acids. V was pared by 1 base and J by 8 bases, with 15 bases between. CDR1 SEHNR and CDR2 FQNEAQ come from the germline V gene (reference sequence). The CDR3 reads CASSLGWEAGDIQYF. Here the CDR3 DNA reads TGTGCCAGCAGCTTAGGGTGGGAGGCCGGGGACATTCAGTACTTC.

This clone has a single count. The chain uses TRBV10-1 and TRBJ2-2; TRBD1 matches at 8 bases. Germline V CDR1 and CDR2: WNHNN, SYGVQD (reference sequence). The J segment lost 1 base and the V segment lost 5 bases, leaving 3 bases of the junction unmatched. The CDR3 totals 15 residues. CDR3: CASSRDRGNTGELFF. CDR3 sequence (DNA): TGCGCCAGCAGTCGAGACAGGGGGAACACCGGGGAGCTGTTTTTT.

The chain uses TRBV10-3 and TRBJ2-7; 7 nucleotides line up with TRBD2. Germline assignment: CDR1 ENHRY and CDR2 SYGVKD. The CDR3 totals 13 residues. V was pared by 6 bases and J by 2 bases, with 4 bases of the junction left unmatched. The CDR3 spells CAIRAGTTYEQYF. The CDR3 nucleotides are TGTGCCATCAGAGCCGGGACTACCTACGAGCAGTACTTC.

The genes are TRBV18 and TRBJ1-1; no reliable D call. The germline gives CDR1 KGHSH, CDR2 LQKENI. The germline V and J ends were trimmed by 2 bases and 1 base, with 5 bases remaining between them. The CDR3 consists of 13 residues. The CDR3 sequence: CASSPEGNTEAFF. The CDR3 region has the DNA TGTGCCAGCTCACCAGAAGGGAACACTGAAGCTTTCTTT.

The chain couples TRBV19 to TRBJ2-3, with unresolved D. Germline lookup yields CDR1 LNHDA and CDR2 SQIVND (reference sequence). The CDR3 contains 13 residues. V shed 2 bases and J shed 2 bases, with 5 bases lying between them. CDR3 region: CASSISPTDTQYF. DNA for the CDR3: TGTGCCAGTAGTATATCCCCCACAGATACGCAGTATTTT.

The chain employs TRBV29-1 and TRBJ1-2, with D possibly TRBD1 on 5 matching bases. Germline CDR1 and CDR2: SQVTM and ANQGSEA. The CDR3 sequence is 15 residues long. The V gene lost 6 bases and the J gene lost 0 bases, with 17 bases spanning the gap. The CDR3 loop is CSVAPMGLANYGYTF. For the CDR3, the DNA is TGCAGCGTCGCCCCGATGGGGCTAGCTAACTATGGCTACACCTTC.

The rearrangement uses TRBV4-1 and TRBJ1-4; D remains unclear. The germline gives CDR1 MGHRA, CDR2 YSYEKL. The V end lost 1 base, the J end lost 5 bases, and 8 bases lay between the germline ends. CDR3 size: 14 residues. As DNA, the CDR3 is TGCGCCAGCAGCCAAGGAACGGCCAATGAAAAACTGTTTTTT. Translation: CASSQGTANEKLFF.

This clone was observed a few times. V and J are TRBV19 and TRBJ2-1; no clear D. The CDR3 is 14 amino acids. Looked up from germline, CDR1 is LNHDA and CDR2 is SQIVND (reference sequence). Trimming removed 4 bases at V and 9 bases at J, with 16 bases between. The DNA for the CDR3 is TGTGCCAGTAGTACTGGTCTAGGCAATCGTGAGCAGTTCTTC. Translation gives CASSTGLGNREQFF.

This sequence joins TRBV4-1 and TRBJ1-1; 8 bases are a match to TRBD1. V lost 1 base to trimming and J lost 5 bases; unmatched junction nucleotides: 6. Germline V lookup: CDR1 MGHRA, CDR2 YSYEKL. This CDR3 has 15 residues. CDR3 sequence (DNA): TGCGCCAGCAGCCAAGTAACAGGGGGAGGGACTGAAGCTTTCTTT. Protein: CASSQVTGGGTEAFF.

The chain joins TRBV29-1 to TRBJ1-1; perhaps TRBD1 as D (6 bases). The length of the CDR3 is 12 residues. Germline V gives CDR1 SQVTM, CDR2 ANQGSEA. V lost 7 bases and J lost 4, with 13 bases in between. CDR3 region: CSAYGQSTEAFF. The CDR3 DNA follows: TGCAGCGCCTACGGACAGAGCACTGAAGCTTTCTTT.

This clone was counted a single time. The chain joins TRBV30 to TRBJ2-5; D may be TRBD1 or TRBD2 (5 bases each). V shed 0 bases and J shed 2 bases, with 10 bases lying between them. CDR1 is GTSNPN and CDR2 is SVGIG in the germline V gene (reference sequence). This CDR3 region has 14 residues. CDR3 in DNA: TGTGCCTGGAGTGTCCCGGGGCTGCAAGAGACCCAGTACTTC. The encoded protein is CAWSVPGLQETQYF.

The J gene is TRBJ2-1, the V gene TRBV7-6; 7 bases agree with TRBD2. In germline, CDR1 is SGHVS, CDR2 FNYEAQ. The junction had 8 bases not matched to a gene; V was cut back by 2 bases and J by 7 bases. This CDR3 region has 15 residues. The CDR3 protein is CASSLPGGAGNEQFF. CDR3 bases: TGTGCCAGCAGCTTACCCGGGGGAGCGGGGAATGAGCAGTTCTTC.

The CDR3 DNA sequence: TGTGCCAGCAGCTCGACAGGTGTCAGCAATCAGCCCCAGCATTTT. It specifies CASSSTGVSNQPQHF. J is TRBJ1-5 and V is TRBV7-6; D is perhaps TRBD1 (6 bases). The CDR3 loop spans 15 amino acids. With 4 bases removed from V and 1 base from J, the gap between germline ends came to 11 bases. Germline V gene data show CDR1 as SGHVS and CDR2 as FNYEAQ.

The J gene is TRBJ2-6, the V gene TRBV25-1, with TRBD2 identical over 7 bases. This CDR3 is built from 17 residues. CDR1 is MGHDK, CDR2 SYGVNS, per germline. The trim removed 0 bases at V and 0 bases at J, leaving 2 bases unmatched. The CDR3 loop is CASSEYGGGSGANVLTF. CDR3 bases: TGTGCCAGCAGTGAATATGGGGGGGGCTCTGGGGCCAACGTCCTGACTTTC.

Relative to its sample, this clone is medium-sized. The chain combines TRBV14 with TRBJ1-6; no reliable D call. The CDR3 spans 14 residues. CDR1 and CDR2 from the germline V gene are SGHDN and FVKESK. V dropped 0 bases and J dropped 9 bases, with 9 bases sitting between them. This CDR3 reads CASSQDMIGSPLHF. Here the CDR3 DNA reads TGTGCCAGCAGCCAAGATATGATAGGTTCACCCCTCCACTTT.

The J gene is TRBJ2-1, the V gene TRBV5-6; D is possibly TRBD1 (5 bases). The CDR3 consists of 14 residues. Trimming left V 0 bases short and J 2 bases short, with 6 bases between. The germline V gene encodes CDR1 SGHDT and CDR2 YYEEEE. CDR3 region: CASSLGRAYNEQFF. As DNA, the CDR3 is TGTGCCAGCAGCTTGGGCAGGGCCTACAATGAGCAGTTCTTC.

The table lists this clone with a count of one. V is TRBV4-2 and J is TRBJ1-6; the D is unclear. V gave up 0 bases and J gave up 0 bases, with 6 bases separating them. Germline CDR1 is LGHNA and CDR2 is YNFKEQ. The CDR3 contains 16 residues. This chain's CDR3 is CASSQEQTSYNSPLHF. The DNA of the CDR3 is TGTGCCAGCAGCCAAGAGCAGACCTCCTATAATTCACCCCTCCACTTT.

V and J are TRBV2 and TRBJ1-1, with D perhaps matching TRBD1 (6 bases). V lost 0 bases and J lost 6, with 14 bases in between. The CDR3 loop spans 15 amino acids. The germline CDR1 and CDR2 sequences are SNHLY and FYNNEI. The CDR3 DNA reads as TGTGCCAGCAGTGAAGCGACTAGGACAGCCCCTGAAGCTTTCTTT. This codes for CASSEATRTAPEAFF.

This clone has more than one count but fewer than ten. This sequence joins TRBV13 and TRBJ2-7; the match to TRBD1 covers 7 bases. Germline CDR1 PRHDT, CDR2 FYEKMQ (reference sequence). The CDR3 length is 16 residues. The V and J ends lost 5 bases and 1 base, in that order; junction bases with no gene match: 11. CDR3 amino acids: CASSRNQGVGSYEQYF. CDR3 coding DNA: TGTGCCAGCAGCCGGAACCAGGGGGTAGGATCCTACGAGCAGTACTTC. Full variable domain (remainder filled in from reference TRBV13 and TRBJ2-7): AAGVIQSPRHLIKEKRETATLKCYPIPRHDTVYWYQQGPGQDPQFLISFYEKMQSDKGSIPDRFSAQQFSDYHSELNMSSLELGDSALYFCASSRNQGVGSYEQYFGPGTRLTVT.

This clone was recorded many times. J is TRBJ1-2 and V is TRBV11-2; 11 positions agree with TRBD1. Germline V gene data show CDR1 as SGHAT and CDR2 as FQNNGV. V lost 3 bases, J lost 7 bases, and 7 bases stayed unmatched. The CDR3 totals 15 residues. The CDR3 loop reads CASSFTGTGGSGYTF. CDR3 sequence (DNA): TGTGCCAGCAGCTTCACCGGGACAGGGGGATCTGGCTACACCTTC.

The chain is built from TRBV7-9 and TRBJ2-7, with 7 nucleotides matching TRBD2. The germline CDR1 and CDR2 sequences are SEHNR and FQNEAQ (reference sequence). The CDR3 runs to 13 residues. The J segment lost 7 bases and the V segment lost 1 base, leaving 4 bases of the junction unmatched. CDR3 in amino acids: CASSLDPGGEQYF. CDR3 DNA: TGTGCCAGCAGCTTAGATCCGGGGGGAGAGCAGTACTTC.

The V and J genes are TRBV5-5 and TRBJ1-5; TRBD1 might be the D (6 bases). V lost 2 bases and J 4 bases, leaving 19 bases between the germline ends. Germline CDR1 is SGHKS and CDR2 is YYEKEE (reference sequence). CDR3 length equals 17 residues. The CDR3 loop is CASSFGVGQGKNQPQHF. CDR3 nucleotides: TGTGCCAGCAGCTTTGGTGTCGGGCAGGGGAAGAATCAGCCCCAGCATTTT.